One T cell receptor (beta chain) is described in this entry. Its antigen is not known. The data stem from a study of cytomegalovirus exposure and HLA in healthy donors. TCRdb's copy holds only in-frame clones and misses some; the assay was immunoSEQ multiplex PCR. The sample has 45,000 to 70,000 clones; 90% to 95% are singletons. Study-wide results and limits: The study put under 200 TCR beta chains on its list as cytomegalovirus-associated. Later, an analysis found that TCR clusters from the first cohort tended to co-occur in the 120 or so validation repertoires.

Germline V gene data show CDR1 as SQVTM and CDR2 as ANQGSEA. This CDR3 contains 14 residues. V was trimmed by 5 bases and J by 0 bases, leaving 11 bases between them. The sequence was collected from a woman between 18 and 29 years old in good health and CMV-seronegative. The chain employs TRBV29-1 and TRBJ2-1; possible D gene TRBD1, 5 bases. Sequences were obtained from PBMCs. The CDR3 is CSVLNRSSYNEQFF. In nucleotides, the CDR3 is TGCAGCGTTCTGAACAGGAGCTCCTACAATGAGCAGTTCTTC.